The clone carrying this TCR beta chain has a handful of counts. The germline V and J ends were trimmed by 1 base and 6 bases, with 21 bases remaining between them. The germline CDR1 and CDR2 sequences are DFQATT and SNEGSKA (reference sequence). The CDR3 sequence is 16 residues long. This sample stems from a study of kidney transplant recipient with SARS-CoV-2 infection. One entry per CDR3 protein results from TCRdb running MiXCR on the reads. Of 200,000 to 300,000 distinct CDR3 sequences in the sample, about 28% were seen once. The sequencing used a blood sample, collected at baseline and on day 111 from a kidney transplant recipient. The chain is built from TRBV20-1 and TRBJ1-1, with a possible D match to TRBD1 (6 bases). This receptor was identified in a young adult male patient who had COVID-19 and was a kidney transplant recipient. T cells may partly derive from the graft donor. Written as DNA, the CDR3 is TGCAGTGCTAGAGGGGGGCAGCAGGGGCGCTGGGCTGAAGCTTTCTTT. Its translation: CSARGGQQGRWAEAFF.